Presented here are 7 T cell receptor beta chains from one specimen sequenced in a study of cytomegalovirus exposure and HLA in healthy donors. Sequenced by immunoSEQ multiplex PCR; TCRdb stores in-frame clones only, minus some. The sample lists 100,000 to 150,000 clones, around 95% seen once, with 1.5% to 2% in the top ten. The sample comprised PBMCs. The source is a man between 18 and 35 years old in good health and CMV-seronegative.

The V gene is TRBV5-6, the J gene TRBJ1-5, with D perhaps TRBD1 (5 bases). The germline CDR1 and CDR2 sequences are SGHDT and YYEEEE. V lost 4 bases to trimming and J lost 0 bases, with 8 bases between them. The CDR3 consists of 14 residues. The CDR3 protein is CASSETDSNQPQHF. For the CDR3, the DNA is TGTGCCAGCAGCGAGACAGATAGCAATCAGCCCCAGCATTTT.

On this clone: The junction shows a germline mismatch at one end, possibly a read error. The CDR3 DNA reads as TGTGCTAGCAGCTTATTAGGGACAGGATACCCCGGGGAGCTGTTTTTT. It translates to CASSLLGTGYPGELFF. V usage is TRBV7-7 and J usage is TRBJ2-2, with 8 positions matching TRBD1. This CDR3 contains 16 residues. CDR1 is SSHAT, CDR2 FNYEAQ, per germline (reference sequence).

V is TRBV12-2 and J is TRBJ1-5. TRBV12-2 is labeled a pseudogene. The CDR3 extends over 15 amino acids. DNA of the CDR3: TGTGCAAGTCGCCTGAAGACTTATAGCAATCAGCCCCAGCATTTT. Translating it yields CASRLKTYSNQPQHF.

The chain combines TRBV27 with TRBJ2-5; D is unresolved. The ends were cut back, 3 bases at V and 2 bases at J, with 10 bases in the middle. The CDR3 runs 14 residues. The germline CDR1 and CDR2 sequences are MNHEY and SMNVEV (reference sequence). The CDR3, as DNA: TGTGCCAGCAGTTTCCTCGCCGGGCAAGAGACCCAGTACTTC. Protein sequence: CASSFLAGQETQYF.

The chain recombines TRBV7-9 with TRBJ1-5; 8 bases are shared with TRBD1. The CDR3 sequence is 15 residues long. V dropped 5 bases and J dropped 4; count of bases not matched to a gene: 7. Per germline, CDR1 SEHNR and CDR2 FQNEAQ (reference sequence). The CDR3 DNA reads as TGTGCCAGCAGCCCTACAGGGGGTGGGAATCAGCCCCAGCATTTT. As protein: CASSPTGGGNQPQHF.

The J gene is TRBJ1-2, the V gene TRBV19; 7 bases are shared with TRBD1. Germline V CDR1 and CDR2: LNHDA, SQIVND (reference sequence). CDR3 length: 15 residues. The ends lost 7 bases at V and 7 bases at J; junction bases unmatched: 15. Here the CDR3 DNA reads TGTGCCAGTACCCCTCCCCAGACAGGGCGGAGTGGCTACACCTTC. Translating it yields CASTPPQTGRSGYTF.

This chain connects TRBV27 to TRBJ1-2; D gene unclear. The germline V gene has CDR1 MNHEY and CDR2 SMNVEV (reference sequence). The CDR3 has 15 amino acids. Between the trimmed V and J ends, which lost 4 bases and 2 bases, there was a span of 14 bases. CDR3 sequence reads: CASSSTARGNYGYTF. CDR3 bases: TGTGCCAGCAGTTCCACCGCTCGCGGGAACTATGGCTACACCTTC.